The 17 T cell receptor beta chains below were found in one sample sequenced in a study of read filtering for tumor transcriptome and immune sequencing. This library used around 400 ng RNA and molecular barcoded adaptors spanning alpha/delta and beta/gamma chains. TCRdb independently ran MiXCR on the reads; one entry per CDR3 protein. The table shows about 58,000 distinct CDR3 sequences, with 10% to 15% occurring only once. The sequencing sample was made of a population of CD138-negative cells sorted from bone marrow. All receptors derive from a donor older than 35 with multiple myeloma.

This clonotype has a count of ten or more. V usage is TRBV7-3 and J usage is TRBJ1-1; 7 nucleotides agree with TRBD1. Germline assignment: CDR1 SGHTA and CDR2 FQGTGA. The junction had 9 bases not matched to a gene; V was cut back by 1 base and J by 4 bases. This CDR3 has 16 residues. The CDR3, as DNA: TGTGCCAGCAGCTTAAAGGAGAGGACAGGATCCACTGAAGCTTTCTTT. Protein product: CASSLKERTGSTEAFF.

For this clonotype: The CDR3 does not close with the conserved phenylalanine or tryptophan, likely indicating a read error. CDR3 coding DNA: TGTGCCAGCAGTGAAGTGAAGGGAGGGGGTTTCCCCCAGCATCTT. It encodes CASSEVKGGGFPQHL. The chain carries TRBV6-1 and TRBJ1-5; D possibly corresponds to TRBD1 (6 bases). This CDR3 spans 15 amino acids. V lost 1 base and J 10 bases, leaving 17 bases between the germline ends. CDR1 MNHNS and CDR2 SASEGT come from the germline V gene.

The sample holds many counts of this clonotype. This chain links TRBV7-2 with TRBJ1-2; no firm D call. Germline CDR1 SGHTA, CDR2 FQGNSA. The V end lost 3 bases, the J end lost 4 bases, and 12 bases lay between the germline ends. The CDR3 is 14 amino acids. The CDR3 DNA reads TGTGCCAGCAGCTTGGTCTACGGACCCTATGGCTACACCTTC. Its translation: CASSLVYGPYGYTF.

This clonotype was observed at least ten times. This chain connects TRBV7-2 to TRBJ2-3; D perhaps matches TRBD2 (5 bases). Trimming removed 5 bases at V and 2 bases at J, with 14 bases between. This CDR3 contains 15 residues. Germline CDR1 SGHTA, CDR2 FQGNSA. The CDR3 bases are TGTGCCAGCAGCCCCCGCCCGGGGTTCACAGATACGCAGTATTTT. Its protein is CASSPRPGFTDTQYF.

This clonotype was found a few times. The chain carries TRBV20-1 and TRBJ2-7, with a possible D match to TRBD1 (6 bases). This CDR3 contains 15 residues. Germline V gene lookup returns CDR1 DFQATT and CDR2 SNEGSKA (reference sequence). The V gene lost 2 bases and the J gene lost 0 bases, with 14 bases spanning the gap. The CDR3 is CSARRTGFNSYEQYF. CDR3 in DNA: TGCAGTGCTAGACGTACAGGGTTCAACTCCTACGAGCAGTACTTC.

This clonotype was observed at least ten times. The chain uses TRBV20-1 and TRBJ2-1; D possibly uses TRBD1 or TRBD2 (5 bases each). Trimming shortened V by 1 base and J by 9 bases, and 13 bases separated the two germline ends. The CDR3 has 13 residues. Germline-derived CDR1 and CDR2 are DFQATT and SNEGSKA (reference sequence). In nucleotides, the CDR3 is TGCAGTGCTAGAGGGGGACCTGGGGGTGAGCAGTTCTTC. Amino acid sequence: CSARGGPGGEQFF.

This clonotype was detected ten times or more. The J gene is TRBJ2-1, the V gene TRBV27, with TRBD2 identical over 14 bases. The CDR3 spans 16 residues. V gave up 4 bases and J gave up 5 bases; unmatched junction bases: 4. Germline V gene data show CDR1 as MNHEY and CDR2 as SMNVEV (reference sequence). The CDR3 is CASSSWTSGGHNEQFF. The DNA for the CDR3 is TGTGCCAGCAGTTCCTGGACTAGCGGGGGGCACAATGAGCAGTTCTTC.

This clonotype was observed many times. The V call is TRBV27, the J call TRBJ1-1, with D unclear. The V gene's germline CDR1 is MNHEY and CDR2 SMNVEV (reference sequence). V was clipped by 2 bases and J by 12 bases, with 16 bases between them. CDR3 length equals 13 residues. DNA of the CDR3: TGTGCCAGCAGTTTAAAGTCTGGTGGCCTTACTTTCTTT. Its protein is CASSLKSGGLTFF.

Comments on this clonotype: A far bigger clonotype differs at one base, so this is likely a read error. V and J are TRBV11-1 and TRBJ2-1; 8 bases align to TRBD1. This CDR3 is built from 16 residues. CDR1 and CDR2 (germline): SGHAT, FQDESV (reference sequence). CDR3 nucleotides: TGTGCCAGCAGCCCTCGGACAGGGAGATCCTACAATGGGCAGTTCTTC. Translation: CASSPRTGRSYNGQFF.

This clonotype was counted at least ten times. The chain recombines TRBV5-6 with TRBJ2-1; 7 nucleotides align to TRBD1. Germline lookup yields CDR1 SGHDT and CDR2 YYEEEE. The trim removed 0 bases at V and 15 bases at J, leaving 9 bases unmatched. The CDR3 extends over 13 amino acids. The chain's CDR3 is CASSLGRGSTGFF. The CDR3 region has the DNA TGTGCCAGCAGCTTGGGCAGGGGGTCTACGGGGTTCTTC.

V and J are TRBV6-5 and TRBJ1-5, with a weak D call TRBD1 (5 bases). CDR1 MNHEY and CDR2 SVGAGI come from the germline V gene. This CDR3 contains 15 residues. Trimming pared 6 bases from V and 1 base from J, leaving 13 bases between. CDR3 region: CASRLGQTSNQPQHF. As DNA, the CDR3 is TGTGCCAGCAGACTAGGACAAACCAGCAATCAGCCCCAGCATTTT.

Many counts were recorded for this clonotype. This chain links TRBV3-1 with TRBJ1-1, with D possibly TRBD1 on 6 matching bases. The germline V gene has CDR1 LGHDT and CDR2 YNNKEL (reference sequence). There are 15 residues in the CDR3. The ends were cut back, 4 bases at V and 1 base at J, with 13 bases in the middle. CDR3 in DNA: TGTGCCAGCAGCCCATCCGGGACACCGAACACTGAAGCTTTCTTT. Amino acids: CASSPSGTPNTEAFF.

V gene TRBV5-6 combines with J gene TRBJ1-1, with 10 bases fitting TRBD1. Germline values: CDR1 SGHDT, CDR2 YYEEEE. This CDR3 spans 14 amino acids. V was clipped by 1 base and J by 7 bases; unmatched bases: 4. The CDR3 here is CASSLPGTGDEAFF. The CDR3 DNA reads TGTGCCAGCAGCTTGCCCGGGACAGGGGATGAAGCTTTCTTT. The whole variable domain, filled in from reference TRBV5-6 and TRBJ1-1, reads DAGVTQSPTHLIKTRGQQVTLRCSPKSGHDTVSWYQQALGQGPQFIFQYYEEEERQRGNFPDRFSGHQFPNYSSELNVNALLLGDSALYLCASSLPGTGDEAFFGQGTRLTVV.

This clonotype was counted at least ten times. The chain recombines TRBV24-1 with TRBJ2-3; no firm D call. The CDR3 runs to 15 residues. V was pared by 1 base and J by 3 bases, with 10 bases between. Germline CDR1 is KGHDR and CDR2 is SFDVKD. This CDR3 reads CATSDFTLGTDTQYF. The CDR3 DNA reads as TGTGCCACCAGTGATTTTACCCTGGGGACAGATACGCAGTATTTT.

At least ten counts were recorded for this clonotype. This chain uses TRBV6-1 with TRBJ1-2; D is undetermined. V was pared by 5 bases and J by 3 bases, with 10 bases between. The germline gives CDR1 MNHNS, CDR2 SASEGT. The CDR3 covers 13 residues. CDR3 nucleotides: TGTGCCAGCAGTCGACTACAGTACTATGGCTACACCTTC. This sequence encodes CASSRLQYYGYTF.

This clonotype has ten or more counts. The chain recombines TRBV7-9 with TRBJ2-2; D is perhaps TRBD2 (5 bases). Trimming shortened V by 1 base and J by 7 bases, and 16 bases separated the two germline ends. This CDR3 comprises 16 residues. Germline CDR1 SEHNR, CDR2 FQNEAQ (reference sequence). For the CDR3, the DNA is TGTGCCAGCAGCTTAGTCGCTAGCCCTATTGGCGGGGAGCTGTTTTTT. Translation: CASSLVASPIGGELFF.

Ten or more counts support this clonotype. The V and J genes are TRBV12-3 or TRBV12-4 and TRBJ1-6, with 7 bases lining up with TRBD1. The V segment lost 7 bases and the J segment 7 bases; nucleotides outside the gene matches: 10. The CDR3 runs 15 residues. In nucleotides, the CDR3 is TGTGCCAGCACCGACAAACAGGGGAGGAATTCACCCCTCCACTTT. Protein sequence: CASTDKQGRNSPLHF.